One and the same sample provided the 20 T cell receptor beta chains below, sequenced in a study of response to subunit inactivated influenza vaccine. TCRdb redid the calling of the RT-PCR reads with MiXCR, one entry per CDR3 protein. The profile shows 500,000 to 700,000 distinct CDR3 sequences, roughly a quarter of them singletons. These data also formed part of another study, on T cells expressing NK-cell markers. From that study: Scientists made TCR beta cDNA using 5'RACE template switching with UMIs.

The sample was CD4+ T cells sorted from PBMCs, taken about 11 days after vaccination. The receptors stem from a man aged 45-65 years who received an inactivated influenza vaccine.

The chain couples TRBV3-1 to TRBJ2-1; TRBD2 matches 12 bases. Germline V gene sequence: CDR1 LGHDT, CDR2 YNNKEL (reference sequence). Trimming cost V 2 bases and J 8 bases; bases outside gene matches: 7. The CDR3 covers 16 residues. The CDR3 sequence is CASSQIRTSGTHEQFF. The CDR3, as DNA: TGTGCCAGCAGCCAAATAAGGACTAGCGGGACCCATGAGCAGTTCTTC.

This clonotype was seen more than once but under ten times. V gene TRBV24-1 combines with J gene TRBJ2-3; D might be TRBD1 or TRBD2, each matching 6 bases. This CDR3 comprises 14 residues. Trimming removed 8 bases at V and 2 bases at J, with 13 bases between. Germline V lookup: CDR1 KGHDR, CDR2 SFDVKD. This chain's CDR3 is CATKGGDNTDTQYF. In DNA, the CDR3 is TGTGCCACCAAGGGGGGTGATAACACAGATACGCAGTATTTT.

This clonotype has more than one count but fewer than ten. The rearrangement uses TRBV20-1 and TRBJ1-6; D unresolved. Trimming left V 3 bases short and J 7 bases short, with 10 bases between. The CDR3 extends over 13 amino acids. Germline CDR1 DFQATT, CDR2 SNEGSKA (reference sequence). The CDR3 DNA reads TGCAGTGCTAGTGTCCGACGAAATTCACCCCTCCACTTT. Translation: CSASVRRNSPLHF.

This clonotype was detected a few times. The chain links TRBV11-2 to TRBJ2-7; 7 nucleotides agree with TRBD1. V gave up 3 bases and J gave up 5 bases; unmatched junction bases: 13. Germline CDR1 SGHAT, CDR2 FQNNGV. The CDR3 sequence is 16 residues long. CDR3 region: CASSFPHRGSIHEQYF. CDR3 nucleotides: TGTGCCAGCAGCTTCCCTCACAGGGGATCGATCCACGAGCAGTACTTC.

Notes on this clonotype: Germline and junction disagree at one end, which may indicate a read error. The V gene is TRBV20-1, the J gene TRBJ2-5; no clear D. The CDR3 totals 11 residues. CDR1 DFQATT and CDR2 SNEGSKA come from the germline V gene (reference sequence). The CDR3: CSARVQGTQYF. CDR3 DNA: TGCAGTGCTAGGGTCCAAGGGACCCAGTACTTC.

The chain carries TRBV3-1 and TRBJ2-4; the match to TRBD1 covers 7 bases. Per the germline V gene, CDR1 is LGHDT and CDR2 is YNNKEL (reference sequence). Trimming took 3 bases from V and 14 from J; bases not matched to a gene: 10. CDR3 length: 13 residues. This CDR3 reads CASSQTRTGVKYF. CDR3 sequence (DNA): TGTGCCAGCAGCCAGACAAGAACAGGGGTCAAGTACTTC.

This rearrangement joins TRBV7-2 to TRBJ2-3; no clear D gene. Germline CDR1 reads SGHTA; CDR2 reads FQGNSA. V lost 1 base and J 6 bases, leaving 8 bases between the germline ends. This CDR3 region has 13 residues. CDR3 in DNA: TGTGCCAGCAGCTTAGGAGTTGATGATACGCAGTATTTT. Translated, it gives CASSLGVDDTQYF.

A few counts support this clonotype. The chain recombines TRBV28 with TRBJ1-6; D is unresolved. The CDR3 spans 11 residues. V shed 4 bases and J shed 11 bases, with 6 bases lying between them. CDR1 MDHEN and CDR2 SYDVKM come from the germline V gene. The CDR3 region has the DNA TGTGCCAGCAGTTCGTTGCCACCCCTCCACTTT. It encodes CASSSLPPLHF. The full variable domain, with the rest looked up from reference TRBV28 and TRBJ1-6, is DVKVTQSSRYLVKRTGEKVFLECVQDMDHENMFWYRQDPGLGLRLIYFSYDVKMKEKGDIPEGYSVSREKKERFSLILESASTNQTSMYLCASSSLPPLHFGNGTRLTVT.

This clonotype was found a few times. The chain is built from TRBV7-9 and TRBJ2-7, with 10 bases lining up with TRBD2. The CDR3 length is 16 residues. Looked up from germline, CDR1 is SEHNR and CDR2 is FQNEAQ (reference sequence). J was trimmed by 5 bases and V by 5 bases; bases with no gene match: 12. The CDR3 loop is CASSTRASGSRDEQYF. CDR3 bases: TGTGCCAGCAGCACTCGGGCTAGCGGGAGTAGAGACGAGCAGTACTTC.

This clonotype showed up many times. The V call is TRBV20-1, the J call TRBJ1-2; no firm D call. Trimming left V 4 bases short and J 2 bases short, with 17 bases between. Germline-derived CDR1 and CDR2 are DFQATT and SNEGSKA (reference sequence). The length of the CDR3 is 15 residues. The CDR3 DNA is TGCAGTGCTAAGGGTTCTGGGCGGGGAAACTATGGCTACACCTTC. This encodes CSAKGSGRGNYGYTF.

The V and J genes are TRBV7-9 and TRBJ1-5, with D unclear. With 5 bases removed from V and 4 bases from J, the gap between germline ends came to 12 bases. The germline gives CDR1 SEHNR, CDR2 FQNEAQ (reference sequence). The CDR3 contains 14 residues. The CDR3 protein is CASSPLEANQPQHF. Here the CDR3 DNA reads TGTGCCAGCAGCCCCCTCGAGGCGAATCAGCCCCAGCATTTT.

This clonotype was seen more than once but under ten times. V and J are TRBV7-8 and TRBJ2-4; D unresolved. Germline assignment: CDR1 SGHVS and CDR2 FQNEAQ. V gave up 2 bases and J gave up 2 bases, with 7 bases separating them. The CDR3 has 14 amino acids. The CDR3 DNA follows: TGTGCCAGCAGCTTATTGGGTACCAAAAACATTCAGTACTTC. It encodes CASSLLGTKNIQYF.

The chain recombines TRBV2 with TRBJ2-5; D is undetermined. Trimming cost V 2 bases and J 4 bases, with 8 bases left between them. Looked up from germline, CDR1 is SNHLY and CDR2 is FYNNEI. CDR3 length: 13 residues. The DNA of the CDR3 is TGTGCCAGCAGTGAACGGAACGGAGAGACCCAGTACTTC. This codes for CASSERNGETQYF.

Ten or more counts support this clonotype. CDR3 sequence: CASSLWTSGTYNEQFF. The CDR3 region has the DNA TGTGCCAGCAGCCTATGGACTAGCGGGACCTACAATGAGCAGTTCTTC. This rearrangement joins TRBV7-2 to TRBJ2-1; 12 bases fit TRBD2. The length of the CDR3 is 16 residues. The germline V gene has CDR1 SGHTA and CDR2 FQGNSA. Losses at the gene ends were 5 bases for V and 2 bases for J; bases not matched to a gene: 4. Together with reference TRBV7-2 and TRBJ2-1, the CDR3 gives the full variable domain: GAGVSQSPSNKVTEKGKDVELRCDPISGHTALYWYRQSLGQGLEFLIYFQGNSAPDKSGLPSDRFSAERTGGSVSTLTIQRTQQEDSAVYLCASSLWTSGTYNEQFFGPGTRLTVL.

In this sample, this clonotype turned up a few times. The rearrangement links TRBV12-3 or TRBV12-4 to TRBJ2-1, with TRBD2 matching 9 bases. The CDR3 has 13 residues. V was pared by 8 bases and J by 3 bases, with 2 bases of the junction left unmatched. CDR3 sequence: CASQRGDYNEQFF. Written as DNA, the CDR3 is TGTGCCAGCCAGCGGGGGGACTACAATGAGCAGTTCTTC.

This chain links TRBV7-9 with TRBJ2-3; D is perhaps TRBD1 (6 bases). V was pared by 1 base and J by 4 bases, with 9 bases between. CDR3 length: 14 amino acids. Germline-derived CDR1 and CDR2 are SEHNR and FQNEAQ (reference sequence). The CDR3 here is CASSLEDRSDTQYF. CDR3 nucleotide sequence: TGTGCCAGCAGCTTAGAGGACAGATCAGATACGCAGTATTTT.

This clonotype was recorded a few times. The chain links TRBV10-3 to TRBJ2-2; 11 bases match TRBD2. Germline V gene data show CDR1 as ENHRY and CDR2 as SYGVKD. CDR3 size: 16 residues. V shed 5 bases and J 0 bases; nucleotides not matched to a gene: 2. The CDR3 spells CAISLAGGANTGELFF. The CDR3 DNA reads TGTGCCATCAGTCTAGCGGGAGGAGCGAACACCGGGGAGCTGTTTTTT.

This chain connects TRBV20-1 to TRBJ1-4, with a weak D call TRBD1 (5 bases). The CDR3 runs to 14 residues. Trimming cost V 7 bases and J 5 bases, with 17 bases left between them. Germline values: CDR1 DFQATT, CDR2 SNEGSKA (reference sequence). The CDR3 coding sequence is TGCAGTGGCCTGGATAGGGGAGCGAATGAAAAACTGTTTTTT. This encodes CSGLDRGANEKLFF.

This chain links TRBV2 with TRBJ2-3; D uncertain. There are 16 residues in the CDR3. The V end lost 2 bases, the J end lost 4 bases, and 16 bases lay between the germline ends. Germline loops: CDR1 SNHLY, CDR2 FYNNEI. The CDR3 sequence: CASSELQHRPSDTQYF. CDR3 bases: TGTGCCAGCAGTGAACTACAGCACCGACCATCAGATACGCAGTATTTT. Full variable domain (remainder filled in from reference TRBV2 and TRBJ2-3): EPEVTQTPSHQVTQMGQEVILRCVPISNHLYFYWYRQILGQKVEFLVSFYNNEISEKSEIFDDQFSVERPDGSNFTLKIRSTKLEDSAMYFCASSELQHRPSDTQYFGPGTRLTVL.

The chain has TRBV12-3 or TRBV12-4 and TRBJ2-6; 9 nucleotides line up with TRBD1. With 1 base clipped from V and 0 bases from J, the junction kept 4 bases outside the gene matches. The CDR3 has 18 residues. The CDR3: CASSLVQGASSGANVLTF. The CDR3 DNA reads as TGTGCCAGCAGTTTAGTACAGGGGGCCTCCTCTGGGGCCAACGTCCTGACTTTC.